A selection of T cell receptor beta chains follows, all from one sample in a study of T cell responses to AZD1222 COVID-19 vaccine. Measured with immunoSEQ multiplex PCR; TCRdb has only the in-frame clones, and not every one. The sample lists fewer than 200,000 clones; 70% to 90% were seen once. The input for sequencing was peripheral blood, taken 28 days after the second AZD1222 dose. The receptors here all came from an adult who received the AZD1222 COVID-19 vaccine. Both conserved end residues are part of each CDR3. Fields, in order: D gene, clone size, J gene, V gene, CDR3 DNA, CDR3 protein. A D gene is named only where the DNA matches it firmly. Not all rows give a size; the values are once, few, many and, for expanded clones, a class.

.	.	TRBJ1-1	TRBV30	TGTGCCTGGAGTGTACAGGTCGAAGCTTTCTTT	CAWSVQVEAFF
TRBD1	.	TRBJ1-6	TRBV6-1	TGTGCCAGCAGTGAAGCGGGACAGCGGAGCTCCTATAATTCACCCCTCCACTTT	CASSEAGQRSSYNSPLHF
TRBD1	.	TRBJ1-4	TRBV6-5	TGTGCCAGCAGCGCACCGGGACAGGGAGATGAAAAACTGTTTTTT	CASSAPGQGDEKLFF
TRBD1	.	TRBJ1-1	TRBV4-2	TGTGCCAGCAGCCAAGGGGACAGAAACACTGAAGCTTTCTTT	CASSQGDRNTEAFF
TRBD2	.	TRBJ2-7	TRBV11-3	TGTGCCAGCAGCTTAGAGACTAGCGGGAGCACCCACGAGCAGTACTTC	CASSLETSGSTHEQYF
.	.	TRBJ2-1	TRBV13	TGTGCCAGCAGTCACGGCGACGAGGTATATGGGCAGTTCTTC	CASSHGDEVYGQFF
TRBD1	.	TRBJ1-1	TRBV5-6	TGTGCCAGCAGCTTACGGGGACAGGGCGCAGCTTTCTTT	CASSLRGQGAAFF
TRBD1	.	TRBJ1-6	TRBV5-6	TGTGCCAGCAGCGACCGGGACAGGGTCTATAATTCACCCCTCCACTTT	CASSDRDRVYNSPLHF
TRBD1	.	TRBJ2-7	TRBV29-1	TGCAGCGTTGGGACAGGCCTTGTCGAGCAGTACTTC	CSVGTGLVEQYF
TRBD1	.	TRBJ2-7	TRBV19	TGTGCCAGTAGTATGGGACAGGGCCTCTACGAGCAGTACTTC	CASSMGQGLYEQYF
TRBD2	.	TRBJ2-3	TRBV27	TGTGCCAGCAGTTCGCCGGGACTACACACAGATACGCAGTATTTT	CASSSPGLHTDTQYF
.	.	TRBJ2-7	TRBV7-2	TGTGCCAGCAGCTTAGACGCAGGGGTAACGTACGAGCAGTACTTC	CASSLDAGVTYEQYF
TRBD2	.	TRBJ2-5	TRBV19	TGTGCCAGTAGTACCTTGGCTAGCGGGGCTCAGTCGGAGACCCAGTACTTC	CASSTLASGAQSETQYF
.	.	TRBJ1-6	TRBV21-1	TGTGCCAGCAGCAAAGTTGAAGGGTCCCATAATTCACCCCTCCACTTT	CASSKVEGSHNSPLHF
.	.	TRBJ2-3	TRBV19	TGTGCCAGTACCCCGGGACCGTCCACAGATACGCAGTATTTT	CASTPGPSTDTQYF
TRBD2	.	TRBJ2-7	TRBV5-1	TGCGCCAGCAGCTTGGAGGGACTAGCGGGGAACGAGCAGTACTTC	CASSLEGLAGNEQYF
.	.	TRBJ1-2	TRBV19	TGTGCCAGTAGCCCAGAGATGGGGAATGGCTACACCTTC	CASSPEMGNGYTF
.	.	TRBJ2-1	TRBV7-3	TGTGCCAGCAGCCCCGGGATAAATGAGCAGTTCTTC	CASSPGINEQFF
TRBD1	.	TRBJ1-3	TRBV7-6	TGTGCCAGCAGCTCATCCGGGACAGGAGCTTCTGGAAACACCATATATTTT	CASSSSGTGASGNTIYF
TRBD1	once	TRBJ2-7	TRBV5-1	TGCGCCAGCAGCTTGGGACAGGGGGGCTACGAGCAGTACTTC	CASSLGQGGYEQYF
.	.	TRBJ2-1	TRBV30	TGTGCCTGGAGTGAACTCTGGGGGCGAAGGGGCAATGAGCAGTTCTTC	CAWSELWGRRGNEQFF
TRBD1	.	TRBJ2-7	TRBV30	TGTGCCTGGAGTTACGGACAGGGCCGCGAGCAGTACTTC	CAWSYGQGREQYF
TRBD1	.	TRBJ1-5	TRBV6-1	TGTGCCAGCAGTGAAGCGTGGAACAGGGGAAATCAGCCCCAGCATTTT	CASSEAWNRGNQPQHF
TRBD1	.	TRBJ1-4	TRBV3-1/TRBV3-2	TGTGCCAGCAGCCAAGTGTGGGACAGGGAGGAAGGTAATGAAAAACTGTTTTTT	CASSQVWDREEGNEKLFF
TRBD2	few	TRBJ2-7	TRBV30	TGTGCCTGGGGGACTAGCTACGAGCAGTACTTC	CAWGTSYEQYF
TRBD1	once	TRBJ1-6	TRBV3-1/TRBV3-2	TGTGCCAGCAGCCAGGGGGCCAGGGGGCTTTCACCCCTCCACTTT	CASSQGARGLSPLHF
.	.	TRBJ1-3	TRBV6-1	TGTGCCAGCAGGTCAGGGCGACTCTCTGGAAACACCATATATTTT	CASRSGRLSGNTIYF
.	.	TRBJ2-7	TRBV2	TGTGCCAGCAGTGCAGAAGGGGCGGCCTACGAGCAGTACTTC	CASSAEGAAYEQYF
TRBD1	.	TRBJ2-7	TRBV19	TGTGCCAGTAGTCCCGGGACAGGGGCCTACGAGCAGTACTTC	CASSPGTGAYEQYF
TRBD2	few	TRBJ2-1	TRBV11-3	TGTGCCAGCAGCTCCAGCGGGACTAGCGGCAATGAGCAGTTCTTC	CASSSSGTSGNEQFF
TRBD1	once	TRBJ2-7	TRBV24-1	TGTGCCACCAGTGCCCTGGACAGGGTCTCCGCCCACGAGCAGTACTTC	CATSALDRVSAHEQYF
.	.	TRBJ1-1	TRBV11-2	TGTGCCAGCAAGGCAGGGCCGAACACTGAAGCTTTCTTT	CASKAGPNTEAFF
.	.	TRBJ1-5	TRBV24-1	TGTGCCACCAGTGACTTTGGGCCAGATCAGCCCCAGCATTTT	CATSDFGPDQPQHF
.	.	TRBJ1-1	TRBV6-5	TGTGCCAGCAGTAAGGTACCGAACACTGAAGCTTTCTTT	CASSKVPNTEAFF
.	.	TRBJ1-4	TRBV24-1	TGTGCCACCAGTGATCCAACAGGGACTAATGAAAAACTGTTTTTT	CATSDPTGTNEKLFF
.	.	TRBJ2-7	TRBV12-2	TGTGCAAGTCGCCCCGTCCCCCGACTAGCGGGAGGGGGCCCCTCCTACGAGCAGTACTTC	CASRPVPRLAGGGPSYEQYF
.	.	TRBJ2-1	TRBV9	TGTGCCAGCAGCGTAGAGGTGCACGGATACAATGAGCAGTTCTTC	CASSVEVHGYNEQFF
TRBD1	.	TRBJ2-7	TRBV6-5	TGTGCCAGCAGTTACGGGAGGACAGGGGGTTACGAGCAGTACTTC	CASSYGRTGGYEQYF
.	few	TRBJ1-1	TRBV4-1	TGCGCCAGCAGCCTCTCCGGTGGGCAGACCTCGACTCTGAACACTGAAGCTTTCTTT	CASSLSGGQTSTLNTEAFF
.	.	TRBJ2-3	TRBV5-1	TGCGCCAGCAGCGGCCGGGGAACTGGCCCAGATACGCAGTATTTT	CASSGRGTGPDTQYF